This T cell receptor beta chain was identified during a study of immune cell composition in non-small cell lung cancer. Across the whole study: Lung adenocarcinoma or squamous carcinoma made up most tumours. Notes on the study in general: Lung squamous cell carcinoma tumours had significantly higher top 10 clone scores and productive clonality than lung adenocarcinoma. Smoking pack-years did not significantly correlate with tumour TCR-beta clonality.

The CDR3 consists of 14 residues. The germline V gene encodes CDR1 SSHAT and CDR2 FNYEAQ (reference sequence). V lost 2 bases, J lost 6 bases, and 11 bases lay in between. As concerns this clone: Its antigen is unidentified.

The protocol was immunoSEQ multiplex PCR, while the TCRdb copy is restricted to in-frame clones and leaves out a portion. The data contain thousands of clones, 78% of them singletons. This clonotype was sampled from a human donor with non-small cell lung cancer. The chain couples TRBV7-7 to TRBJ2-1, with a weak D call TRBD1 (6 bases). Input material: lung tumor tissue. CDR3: CASSLSEGGNEQFF. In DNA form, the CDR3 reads TGTGCCAGCAGCTTATCTGAAGGGGGCAATGAGCAGTTCTTC.